This TCR beta chain was identified during a study of beta chain features in type 1 diabetes. Study-wide background: The patients were much like the healthy donors in age, gender and cell yields.

A single heparinised blood sample, averaging approximately 0.12 L, was obtained per donor. The study reverse transcribed the entire isolated RNA, so it sequenced expressed TCRB transcripts. The method was immunoSEQ multiplex PCR; TCRdb's version includes in-frame clones alone and lacks a portion of them. In the table there are 250,000 to 300,000 clones, under 8.5% of which are singletons. The CDR3 is made up of 14 amino acids. CDR1 and CDR2 from the germline V gene are MNHEY and SVGAGI. Between the trimmed V and J ends, which lost 3 bases and 10 bases, there was a span of 16 bases. The chain carries TRBV6-5 and TRBJ2-1, with D perhaps matching TRBD2 (5 bases). Sequenced input: central memory CD4+ T cells from blood. The receptor was isolated from a woman aged 18-29 years in good health. The CDR3 region is CASSYERAAREQFF. The CDR3 coding sequence is TGTGCCAGCAGTTATGAGAGGGCGGCAAGGGAGCAGTTCTTC.